This T cell receptor beta chain was observed in a study of memory CD4+ T cells and cytomegalovirus serostatus. The sort gate was single viable CD3+CD4+CD8-CD45RO+ cells for memory CD4+ T cells. CMV serostatus came from serum IgG against pp150, pp28, p38, p52. After thawing, CD4+ T cells were positively selected. Germline CDR1 SGHTA, CDR2 FQGNSA. The CDR3 is 16 residues long. The ends were cut back, 1 base at V and 2 bases at J, with 12 bases in the middle. Authors' processing steps: After removing out-of-frame reads, 2 million to 2.5 million distinct TCRbeta sequences remained. The method was immunoSEQ multiplex PCR; TCRdb's version includes in-frame clones alone and lacks a portion of them. From that table come the V and J calls and clone size; the DNA was used to work out D and trimming. The sample records 50,000 to 65,000 clones, approximately 77% being singletons.

Input material: memory CD4+ T cells from blood. This clonotype originated in an adult in good health and CMV-seronegative. The chain employs TRBV7-2 and TRBJ2-1; the D gene is possibly TRBD2 (6 bases). CDR3 protein: CASSLVGGGAYNEQFF. CDR3 DNA sequence: TGTGCCAGCAGCTTAGTCGGGGGAGGCGCCTACAATGAGCAGTTCTTC. Filled out from reference TRBV7-2 and TRBJ2-1, the complete variable domain reads GAGVSQSPSNKVTEKGKDVELRCDPISGHTALYWYRQSLGQGLEFLIYFQGNSAPDKSGLPSDRFSAERTGGSVSTLTIQRTQQEDSAVYLCASSLVGGGAYNEQFFGPGTRLTVL.